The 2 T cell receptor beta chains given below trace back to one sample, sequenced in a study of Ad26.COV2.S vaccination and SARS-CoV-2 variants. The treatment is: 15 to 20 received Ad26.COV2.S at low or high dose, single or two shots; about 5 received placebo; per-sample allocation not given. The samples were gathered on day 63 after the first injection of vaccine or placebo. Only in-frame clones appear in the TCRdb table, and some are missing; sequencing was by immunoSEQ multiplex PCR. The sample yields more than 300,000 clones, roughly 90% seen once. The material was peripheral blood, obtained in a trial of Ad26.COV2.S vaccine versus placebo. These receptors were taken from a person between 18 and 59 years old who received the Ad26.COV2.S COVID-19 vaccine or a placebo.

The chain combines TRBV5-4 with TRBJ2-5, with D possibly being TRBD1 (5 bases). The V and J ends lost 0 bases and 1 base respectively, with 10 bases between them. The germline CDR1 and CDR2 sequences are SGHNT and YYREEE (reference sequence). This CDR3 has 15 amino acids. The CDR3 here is CASSLASGAQETQYF. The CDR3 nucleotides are TGTGCCAGCAGCTTGGCAAGTGGGGCCCAAGAGACCCAGTACTTC.

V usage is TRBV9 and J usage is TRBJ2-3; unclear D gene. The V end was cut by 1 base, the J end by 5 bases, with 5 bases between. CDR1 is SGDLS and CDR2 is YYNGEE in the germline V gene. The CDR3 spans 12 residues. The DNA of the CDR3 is TGTGCCAGCAGCGTATCTGGAGATACGCAGTATTTT. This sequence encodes CASSVSGDTQYF.